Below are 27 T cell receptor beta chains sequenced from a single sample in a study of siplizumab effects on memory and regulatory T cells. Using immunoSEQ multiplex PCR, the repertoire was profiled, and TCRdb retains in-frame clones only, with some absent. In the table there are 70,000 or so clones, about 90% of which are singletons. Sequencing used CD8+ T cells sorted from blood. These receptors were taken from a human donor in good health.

CDR3: CASSSLDSYNEQFF. Written as DNA, the CDR3 is TGTGCCAGCAGTTCCCTGGACTCCTACAATGAGCAGTTCTTC. The rearrangement links TRBV27 to TRBJ2-1; no clear D gene. The V gene lost 4 bases and the J gene lost 0 bases, with 7 bases spanning the gap. The V gene's germline CDR1 is MNHEY and CDR2 SMNVEV (reference sequence). This CDR3 is 14 amino acids long.

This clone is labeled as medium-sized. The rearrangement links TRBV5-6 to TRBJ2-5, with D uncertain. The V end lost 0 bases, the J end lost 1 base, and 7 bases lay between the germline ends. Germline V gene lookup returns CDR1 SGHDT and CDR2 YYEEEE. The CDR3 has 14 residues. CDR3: CASSLVGPQETQYF. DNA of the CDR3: TGTGCCAGCAGCTTGGTAGGACCCCAAGAGACCCAGTACTTC.

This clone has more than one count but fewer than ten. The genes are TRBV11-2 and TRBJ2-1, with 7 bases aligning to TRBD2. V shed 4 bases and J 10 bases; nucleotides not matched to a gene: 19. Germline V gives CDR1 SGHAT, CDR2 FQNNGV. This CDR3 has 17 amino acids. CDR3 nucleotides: TGTGCCAGCAGCTACTCTCCTCCGACTAGCAGGCTCTGGGAGCAGTTCTTC. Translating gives CASSYSPPTSRLWEQFF.

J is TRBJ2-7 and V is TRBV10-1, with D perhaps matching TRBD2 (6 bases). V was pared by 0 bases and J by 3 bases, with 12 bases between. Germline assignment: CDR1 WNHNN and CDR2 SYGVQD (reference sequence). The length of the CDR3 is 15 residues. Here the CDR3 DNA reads TGCGCCAGCAGTGAGTCTAGGGGACTCTACTACGAGCAGTACTTC. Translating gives CASSESRGLYYEQYF.

The CDR3 reads CASSSEDGVTNEQFF. The CDR3 coding sequence is TGTGCCAGCAGTTCGGAGGATGGGGTTACGAATGAGCAGTTCTTC. The V and J genes are TRBV7-9 and TRBJ2-1; tentatively, D is TRBD2 (5 bases). The CDR3 has 15 residues. Trimming took 6 bases from V and 7 from J, leaving 19 bases between them. Germline assignment: CDR1 SEHNR and CDR2 FQNEAQ (reference sequence).

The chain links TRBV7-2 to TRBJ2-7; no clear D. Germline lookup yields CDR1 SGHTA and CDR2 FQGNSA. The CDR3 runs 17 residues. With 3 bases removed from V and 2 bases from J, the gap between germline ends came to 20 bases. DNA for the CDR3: TGTGCCAGCAGCTTGGGTTCCCCTATCCAACTTCCCTACGAGCAGTACTTC. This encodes CASSLGSPIQLPYEQYF.

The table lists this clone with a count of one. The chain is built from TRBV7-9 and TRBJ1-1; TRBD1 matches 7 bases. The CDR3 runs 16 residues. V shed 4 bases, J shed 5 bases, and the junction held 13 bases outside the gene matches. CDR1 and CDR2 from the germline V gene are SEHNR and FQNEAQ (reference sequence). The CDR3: CASSSSLTGTGTEAFF. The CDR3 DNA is TGTGCCAGCAGCTCCTCCCTGACAGGGACGGGAACTGAAGCTTTCTTT.

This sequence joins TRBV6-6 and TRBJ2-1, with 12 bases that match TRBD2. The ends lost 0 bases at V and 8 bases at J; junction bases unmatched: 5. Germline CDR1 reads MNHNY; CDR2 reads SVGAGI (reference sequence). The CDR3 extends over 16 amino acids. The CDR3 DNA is TGTGCCAGCAGTTACTCTCTAGCGGGAGGGCCGGATGAGCAGTTCTTC. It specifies CASSYSLAGGPDEQFF.

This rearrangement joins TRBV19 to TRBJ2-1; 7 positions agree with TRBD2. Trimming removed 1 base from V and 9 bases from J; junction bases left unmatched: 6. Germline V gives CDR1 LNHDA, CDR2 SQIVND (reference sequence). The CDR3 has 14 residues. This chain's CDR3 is CASSIGAGNTEQFF. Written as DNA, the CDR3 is TGTGCCAGTAGTATAGGAGCGGGAAACACTGAGCAGTTCTTC.

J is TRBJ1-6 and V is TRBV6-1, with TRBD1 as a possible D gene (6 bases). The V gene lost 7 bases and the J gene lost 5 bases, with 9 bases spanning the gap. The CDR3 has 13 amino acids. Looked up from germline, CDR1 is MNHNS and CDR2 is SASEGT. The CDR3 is CASKDSNNSPLHF. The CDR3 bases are TGTGCCAGCAAGGACAGCAATAATTCACCCCTCCACTTT.

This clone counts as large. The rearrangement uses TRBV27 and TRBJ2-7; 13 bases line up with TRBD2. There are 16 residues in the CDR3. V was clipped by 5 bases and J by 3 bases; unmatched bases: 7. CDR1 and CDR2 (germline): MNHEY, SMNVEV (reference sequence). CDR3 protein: CASSKSGLAGDYEQYF. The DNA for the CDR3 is TGTGCCAGCAGTAAATCCGGACTAGCGGGGGACTACGAGCAGTACTTC.

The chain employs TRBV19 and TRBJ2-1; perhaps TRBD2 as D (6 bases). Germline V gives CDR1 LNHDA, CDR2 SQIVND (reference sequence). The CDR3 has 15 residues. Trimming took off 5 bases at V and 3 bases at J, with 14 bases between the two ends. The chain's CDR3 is CASSSARLDYNEQFF. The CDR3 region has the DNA TGTGCCAGTAGTTCCGCCCGACTAGACTACAATGAGCAGTTCTTC.

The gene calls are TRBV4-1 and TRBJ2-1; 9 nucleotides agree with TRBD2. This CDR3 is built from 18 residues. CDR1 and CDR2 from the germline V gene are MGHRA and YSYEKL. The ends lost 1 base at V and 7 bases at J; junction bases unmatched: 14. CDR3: CASSQGQIGTSYENEQFF. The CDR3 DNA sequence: TGCGCCAGCAGCCAAGGTCAGATAGGGACTAGCTACGAGAATGAGCAGTTCTTC.

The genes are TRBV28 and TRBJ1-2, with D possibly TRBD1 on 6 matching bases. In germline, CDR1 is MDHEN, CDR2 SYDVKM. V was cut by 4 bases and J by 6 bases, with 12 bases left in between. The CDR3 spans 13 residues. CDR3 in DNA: TGTGCCAGCAGTTGGAGGGGGTTGAATGGCTACACCTTC. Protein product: CASSWRGLNGYTF.

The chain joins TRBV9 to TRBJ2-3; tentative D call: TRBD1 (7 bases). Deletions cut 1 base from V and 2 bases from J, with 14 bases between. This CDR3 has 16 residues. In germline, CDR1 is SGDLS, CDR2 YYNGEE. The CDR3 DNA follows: TGTGCCAGCAGCGTATGGCAGGGGGGTTACACAGATACGCAGTATTTT. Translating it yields CASSVWQGGYTDTQYF.

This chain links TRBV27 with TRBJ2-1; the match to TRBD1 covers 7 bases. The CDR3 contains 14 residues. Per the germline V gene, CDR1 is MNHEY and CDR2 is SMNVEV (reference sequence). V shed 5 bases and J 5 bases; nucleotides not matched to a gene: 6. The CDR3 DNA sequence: TGTGCCAGCAGTCACTATACAGGGGACAATGAGCAGTTCTTC. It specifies CASSHYTGDNEQFF.

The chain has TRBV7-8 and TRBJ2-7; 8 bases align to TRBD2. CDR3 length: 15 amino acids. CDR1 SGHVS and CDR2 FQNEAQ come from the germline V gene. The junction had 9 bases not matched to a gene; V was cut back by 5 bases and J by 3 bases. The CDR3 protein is CASSPYGAGVYEQYF. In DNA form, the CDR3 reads TGTGCCAGCAGCCCGTACGGAGCGGGAGTCTACGAGCAGTACTTC.

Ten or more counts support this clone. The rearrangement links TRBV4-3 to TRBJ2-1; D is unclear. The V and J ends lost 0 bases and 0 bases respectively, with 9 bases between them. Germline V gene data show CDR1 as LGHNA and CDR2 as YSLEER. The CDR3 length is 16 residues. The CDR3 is CASSQEAQSSYNEQFF. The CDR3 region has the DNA TGCGCCAGCAGCCAAGAGGCCCAGAGCTCCTACAATGAGCAGTTCTTC.

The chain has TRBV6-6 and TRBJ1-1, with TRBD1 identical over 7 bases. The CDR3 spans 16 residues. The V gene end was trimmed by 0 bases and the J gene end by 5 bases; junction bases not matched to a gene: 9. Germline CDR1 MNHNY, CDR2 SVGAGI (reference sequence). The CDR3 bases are TGTGCCAGCAGTTACTCGAAGGGGGCTACGGGGACTGAAGCTTTCTTT. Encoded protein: CASSYSKGATGTEAFF.

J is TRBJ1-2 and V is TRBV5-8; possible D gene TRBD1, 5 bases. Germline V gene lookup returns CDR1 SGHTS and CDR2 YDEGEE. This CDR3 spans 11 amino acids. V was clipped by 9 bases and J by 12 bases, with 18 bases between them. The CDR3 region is CANSGTLLNTF. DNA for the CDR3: TGTGCCAATTCCGGGACGCTACTAAACACCTTC.

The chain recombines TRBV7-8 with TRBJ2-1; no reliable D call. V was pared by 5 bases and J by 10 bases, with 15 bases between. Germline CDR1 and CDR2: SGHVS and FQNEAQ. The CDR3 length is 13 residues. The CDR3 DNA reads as TGTGCCAGCAGCCTGGGATTGTCTGGCGAGCAGTTCTTC. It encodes CASSLGLSGEQFF.

The CDR3 bases are TGTGCCAGCAGTCCACTCCCTCGGACAGCCTCCGGAGAGACCCAGTACTTC. The encoded protein is CASSPLPRTASGETQYF. The chain carries TRBV27 and TRBJ2-5, with a tentative D call TRBD1 (6 bases). The V end lost 5 bases, the J end lost 4 bases, and 23 bases lay between the germline ends. Germline loops: CDR1 MNHEY, CDR2 SMNVEV (reference sequence). The CDR3 has 17 residues.

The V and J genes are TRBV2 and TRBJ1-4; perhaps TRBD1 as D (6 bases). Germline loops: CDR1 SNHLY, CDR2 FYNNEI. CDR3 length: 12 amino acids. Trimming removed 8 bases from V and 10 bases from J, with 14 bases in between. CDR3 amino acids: CASRGTGTKLFF. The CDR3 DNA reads TGTGCCAGCCGTGGAACAGGGACAAAACTGTTTTTT.

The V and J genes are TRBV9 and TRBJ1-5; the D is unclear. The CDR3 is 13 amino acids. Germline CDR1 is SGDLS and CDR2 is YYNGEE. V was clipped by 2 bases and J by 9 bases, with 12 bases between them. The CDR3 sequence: CASSVERVRPQHF. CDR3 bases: TGTGCCAGCAGCGTCGAGAGGGTACGGCCCCAGCATTTT.

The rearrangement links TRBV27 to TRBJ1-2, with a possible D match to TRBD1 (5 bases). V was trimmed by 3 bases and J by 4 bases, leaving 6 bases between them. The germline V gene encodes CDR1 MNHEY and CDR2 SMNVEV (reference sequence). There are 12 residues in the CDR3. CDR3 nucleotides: TGTGCCAGCAGTTTTGGGGGCTATGGCTACACCTTC. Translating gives CASSFGGYGYTF.

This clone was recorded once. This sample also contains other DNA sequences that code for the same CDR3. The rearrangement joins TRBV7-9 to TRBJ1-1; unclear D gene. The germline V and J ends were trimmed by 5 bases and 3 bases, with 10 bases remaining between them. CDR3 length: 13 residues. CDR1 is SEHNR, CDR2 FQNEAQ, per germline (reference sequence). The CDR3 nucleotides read TGTGCCAGCAGCCCGCCCGCCGACACTGAAGCTTTCTTT. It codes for CASSPPADTEAFF.

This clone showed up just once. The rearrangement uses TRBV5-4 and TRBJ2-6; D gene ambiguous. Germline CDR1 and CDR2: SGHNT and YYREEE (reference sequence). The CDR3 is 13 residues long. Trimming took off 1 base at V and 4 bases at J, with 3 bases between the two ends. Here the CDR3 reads CASSLPGANVLTF. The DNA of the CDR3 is TGTGCCAGCAGCTTGCCAGGGGCCAACGTCCTGACTTTC.